The rows below give T cell receptor beta chains drawn from one sample of a study of blood T cell repertoires in COVID-19. Generated by immunoSEQ multiplex PCR, the TCRdb table keeps only in-frame clones and is missing some. Seen here are 180,000 or so clones, about 80% observed once, and the top ten hold approximately 10%. The sequencing input was PBMCs or T cells enriched from blood (not recorded which). The receptors derive from a man over 45 who had recovered from COVID-19. CDR3s include the opening cysteine and the closing phenylalanine or tryptophan. D genes are given only for firm matches. Rows give clone size only sometimes, using once, few, many, or a class for an expanded clone.

TGTGCCAGCAGCTTGTTCCCTGGGACAGGGGACTATGGCTACACCTTC	CASSLFPGTGDYGYTF	TRBJ1-2	.	TRBD1	TRBV7-2
TGTGCCATCACAGAGGGTGGCGGGGGAAGCTCCTACGAGCAGTACTTC	CAITEGGGGSSYEQYF	TRBJ2-7	.	TRBD2	TRBV10-3
TGTGCCAGCAGCCAAGATCTTGACTCTTCCTATAATTCACCCCTCCACTTT	CASSQDLDSSYNSPLHF	TRBJ1-6	.	.	TRBV3-1/TRBV3-2
TGTGCTAGTGGTTTGGTACTGGGAGGGACCGGGGAGCTGTTTTTT	CASGLVLGGTGELFF	TRBJ2-2	.	TRBD2	TRBV12-5
TGTGCCAGCAGCGATCCGGGGGGGAGCACAGATACGCAGTATTTT	CASSDPGGSTDTQYF	TRBJ2-3	.	TRBD2	TRBV7-8
TGTGCCAGCAGCTCGCAGTCTTCCACAGATACGCAGTATTTT	CASSSQSSTDTQYF	TRBJ2-3	.	.	TRBV5-5
TGTGCCAGCAGCTTAGGTCCCAGCGGCACTGAAGCTTTCTTT	CASSLGPSGTEAFF	TRBJ1-1	once	.	TRBV11-3
TGTGCCAGCAGTTTATCCTTCCCAGGGGCCGGCCTTACCTACGAGCAGTACTTC	CASSLSFPGAGLTYEQYF	TRBJ2-7	few	.	TRBV27
TGTGCCAGCAGCCTTCCGGGACAGGTGAACACTGAAGCTTTCTTT	CASSLPGQVNTEAFF	TRBJ1-1	.	TRBD1	TRBV5-4
TGCGCCAGCAGCTTGGGCGTCACCGGGGAGCTGTTTTTT	CASSLGVTGELFF	TRBJ2-2	.	.	TRBV5-1
TGTGCCAGCAGGGGACTAGCGGGGTACCAAGAGACCCAGTACTTC	CASRGLAGYQETQYF	TRBJ2-5	.	TRBD2	TRBV2
TGTGCCAGCAGCCTACAGGGGGCTTCAGGAAACACCATATATTTT	CASSLQGASGNTIYF	TRBJ1-3	.	TRBD1	TRBV5-6
TGTGCCAGCAGTTACCTAGGCTCTCAGCCCCAGCATTTT	CASSYLGSQPQHF	TRBJ1-5	.	.	TRBV6-5
TGCAGCGCCGACGGGGGCTCCTACGAGCAGTACTTC	CSADGGSYEQYF	TRBJ2-7	.	.	TRBV29-1
TGTGCCAGCAGTTACCCCCGGGAGGGCCTGGGGGAGCAGTACTTC	CASSYPREGLGEQYF	TRBJ2-7	once	TRBD2	TRBV6-2/TRBV6-3
TGTGCCAGCTCACCGACTAGCGGGGGTTCGAAGACCCAGTACTTC	CASSPTSGGSKTQYF	TRBJ2-5	few	TRBD2	TRBV18
TGTGCCAGCAGTTTCACAGGGGACTATGGCTACACCTTC	CASSFTGDYGYTF	TRBJ1-2	.	TRBD1	TRBV28
TGTGCCAGCAGCCCCAGACAGGGGGGAGGGCAAGAGACCCAGTACTTC	CASSPRQGGGQETQYF	TRBJ2-5	.	TRBD1	TRBV7-3
TGTGCCAGCAGCCAAGATTTTTCAGCGGGACTCCTGGGAGCCAAAAACATTCAGTACTTC	CASSQDFSAGLLGAKNIQYF	TRBJ2-4	.	TRBD2	TRBV3-1/TRBV3-2
TGTGCCAGCTCACCTTACACCGGGACAGGGTTCCAAGAGACCCAGTACTTC	CASSPYTGTGFQETQYF	TRBJ2-5	.	TRBD1	TRBV18
TGCAGCGGCGGGACAGGGTCCTACGAGCAGTACTTC	CSGGTGSYEQYF	TRBJ2-7	.	TRBD1	TRBV29-1
TGTGCCAGCAGTATAAATCGGGACTCCCCCGAGACCCAGTACTTC	CASSINRDSPETQYF	TRBJ2-5	few	.	TRBV27
TGTGCCTGGAGTGGCGAGACTAGCGGGGGGTCCCGCGGGCAGTTCTTC	CAWSGETSGGSRGQFF	TRBJ2-1	.	TRBD2	TRBV30
TGTGCCAGCAGTGACACTAGCGGGGGGGCCAATGAGCAGTTCTTC	CASSDTSGGANEQFF	TRBJ2-1	.	TRBD2	TRBV6-4
TGTGCCTCTAGGGACAGCCGGAACTCCTACGAGCAGTACTTC	CASRDSRNSYEQYF	TRBJ2-7	.	TRBD1	TRBV14
TGTGCCAGCTCTCGCCTACAGGGTGATGAAGAGACCCAGTACTTC	CASSRLQGDEETQYF	TRBJ2-5	.	.	TRBV18
TGTGCCAGCAGCTTGGGGACTAGCGGGGCCACAGATACGCAGTATTTT	CASSLGTSGATDTQYF	TRBJ2-3	.	TRBD2	TRBV7-6
TGTGCCAGCTGGCGGGGGGAGACCCAGTACTTC	CASWRGETQYF	TRBJ2-5	.	TRBD2	TRBV6-5
TGTGCCAGCAGCCAAGGAGGTGACACCATATATTTT	CASSQGGDTIYF	TRBJ1-3	.	.	TRBV3-1/TRBV3-2
TGTGCCGGTCAGTCAGGGGGACAGAGCTCCTACAATGAGCAGTTCTTC	CAGQSGGQSSYNEQFF	TRBJ2-1	.	TRBD1	TRBV28
TGCGCCAGCAGCCAAGGAGGGGGATCTCCCTATGGCTACACCTTC	CASSQGGGSPYGYTF	TRBJ1-2	few	.	TRBV4-1
TGTGCCAGCAGTCGGGAGGGGTGGAACGAGCAGTACTTC	CASSREGWNEQYF	TRBJ2-7	few	TRBD2	TRBV27
TGTGCCACCAGTGGAGAGACTAACTATGGCTACACCTTC	CATSGETNYGYTF	TRBJ1-2	.	.	TRBV24-1
TGCGCCAGCAGCCAAGGGGGAGGGGGCAATCAGCCCCAGCATTTT	CASSQGGGGNQPQHF	TRBJ1-5	once	.	TRBV4-1
TGTGCCAGCAGCCTCCGACAGCCAGACACCGGGGAGCTGTTTTTT	CASSLRQPDTGELFF	TRBJ2-2	.	.	TRBV14
TGTGCCAGCAGCGTCTTTGGGGACAGGGGTTACGAGCAGTACTTC	CASSVFGDRGYEQYF	TRBJ2-7	.	TRBD1	TRBV11-2
TGTGCCACCAGTGACCGAGCGGGAGGAATCACAGATACGCAGTATTTT	CATSDRAGGITDTQYF	TRBJ2-3	.	TRBD2	TRBV24-1
TGTGCCAGCAGTTTATCCGCGGCAGGGGTAGGCTCTGGGGCCAACGTCCTGACTTTC	CASSLSAAGVGSGANVLTF	TRBJ2-6	.	.	TRBV27
TGTGCCAGCAGCCAGACGACAGGGGCGATAAATTCACCCCTCCACTTT	CASSQTTGAINSPLHF	TRBJ1-6	.	TRBD1	TRBV7-6
TGTGCCATAACAGGGGGCTCCCTTGGGGAAAGTGAAGCTTTCTTT	CAITGGSLGESEAFF	TRBJ1-1	once	TRBD1	TRBV6-5
TGTGCCAGCTCGTCAGGGAACACTGAAGCTTTCTTT	CASSSGNTEAFF	TRBJ1-1	.	.	TRBV18
TGTGCCAGCAGCTTAAGTCGGACAGATACGCAGTATTTT	CASSLSRTDTQYF	TRBJ2-3	.	.	TRBV7-2